The source of this T cell receptor (beta chain) is a study of regulatory T cells in long-lasting Graves disease. The time point was: newly diagnosed GD, antithyroid drugs for less than 3 months. With RNA extracted from PBMCs as input, the TCR library was made. The patient group derived from an endocrinology department in Xi'an, China. CDR1 and CDR2 (germline): GTSNPN, SVGIG (reference sequence). The CDR3 spans 13 residues. J lost 6 bases, V lost 5 bases, and 9 bases had no gene match. There are many counts of this clonotype. According to the study, TCR beta libraries were built with iRepertoire HTBI primers and CDR3-region Arm-PCR. Each CDR3 protein is one row after TCRdb ran MiXCR on the multiplex PCR reads. The sample carries under 250,000 distinct CDR3 sequences, approximately 18% recorded once. This sample was shared with a second study, whose subject was T cells in Graves' hyperthyroidism and ophthalmopathy. That paper notes: These patients, aged 18 to 65, had recently diagnosed hyperthyroidism lasting under 2 months. A first-round RT-PCR of the TCR CDR3 used the HTBI primer set. Most clonotypes expanded in thyroid above 0.001 were likewise present in blood.

The material sequenced was peripheral blood mononuclear cells (PBMCs), taken at new diagnosis, from a patient treated with antithyroid drugs. This TCR derives from a woman aged 25 to 39 with Graves disease. V gene TRBV30 combines with J gene TRBJ2-7; 8 bases match TRBD1. The CDR3 nucleotides read TGTGCCTGGGTAAAGCAGGGGGCGGGCGAGCAGTACTTC. Amino acids: CAWVKQGAGEQYF. Full variable domain (outside the CDR3, taken from reference TRBV30 and TRBJ2-7): SQTIHQWPATLVQPVGSPLSLECTVEGTSNPNLYWYRQAAGRGLQLLFYSVGIGQISSEVPQNLSASRPQDRQFILSSKKLLLSDSGFYLCAWVKQGAGEQYFGPGTRLTVT.